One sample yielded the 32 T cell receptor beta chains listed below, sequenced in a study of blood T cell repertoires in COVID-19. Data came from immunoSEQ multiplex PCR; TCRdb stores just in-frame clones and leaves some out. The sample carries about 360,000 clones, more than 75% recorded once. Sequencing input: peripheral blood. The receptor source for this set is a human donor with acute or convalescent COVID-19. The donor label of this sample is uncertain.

Here the CDR3 reads CASSWDDRGEKLFF. The CDR3 nucleotides read TGTGCCAGCAGCTGGGACGACAGGGGTGAAAAACTGTTTTTT. This chain connects TRBV11-2 to TRBJ1-4, with TRBD1 matching over 8 bases. This CDR3 has 14 residues. From germline, CDR1 is SGHAT and CDR2 FQNNGV. The V gene end was trimmed by 4 bases and the J gene end by 7 bases; junction bases not matched to a gene: 5.

CDR3: CASRATGTGELFF. CDR3 nucleotides: TGTGCCAGTAGGGCCACGGGCACCGGGGAGCTGTTTTTT. The chain employs TRBV19 and TRBJ2-2; no clear D gene. Trimming took 6 bases from V and 4 from J, leaving 9 bases between them. This CDR3 has 13 amino acids. The germline gives CDR1 LNHDA, CDR2 SQIVND (reference sequence).

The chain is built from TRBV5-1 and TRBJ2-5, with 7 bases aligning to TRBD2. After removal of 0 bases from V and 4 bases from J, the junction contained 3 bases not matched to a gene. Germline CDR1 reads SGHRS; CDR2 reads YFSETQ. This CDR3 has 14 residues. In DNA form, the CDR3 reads TGCGCCAGCAGCTTGGGGGGACTATCAGAGACCCAGTACTTC. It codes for CASSLGGLSETQYF.

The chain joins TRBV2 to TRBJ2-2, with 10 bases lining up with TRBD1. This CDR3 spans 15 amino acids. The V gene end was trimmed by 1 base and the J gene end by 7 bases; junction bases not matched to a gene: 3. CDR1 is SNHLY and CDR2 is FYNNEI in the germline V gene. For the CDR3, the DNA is TGTGCCAGCAGTGAAGGACAGGGGGCGATCGGGGAGCTGTTTTTT. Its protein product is CASSEGQGAIGELFF.

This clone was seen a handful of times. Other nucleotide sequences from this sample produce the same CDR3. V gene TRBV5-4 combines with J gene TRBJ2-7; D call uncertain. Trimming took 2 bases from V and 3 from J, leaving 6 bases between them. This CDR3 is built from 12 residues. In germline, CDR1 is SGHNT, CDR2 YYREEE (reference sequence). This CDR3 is CASSFNSYEQYF. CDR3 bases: TGTGCCAGCAGCTTCAATAGCTACGAGCAGTACTTC.

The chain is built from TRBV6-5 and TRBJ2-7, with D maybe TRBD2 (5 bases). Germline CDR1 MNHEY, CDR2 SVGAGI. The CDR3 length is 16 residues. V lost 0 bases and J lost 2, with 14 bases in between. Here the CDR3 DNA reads TGTGCCAGCAGTTACTCGATACAGCGACTAACCTACGAGCAGTACTTC. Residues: CASSYSIQRLTYEQYF.

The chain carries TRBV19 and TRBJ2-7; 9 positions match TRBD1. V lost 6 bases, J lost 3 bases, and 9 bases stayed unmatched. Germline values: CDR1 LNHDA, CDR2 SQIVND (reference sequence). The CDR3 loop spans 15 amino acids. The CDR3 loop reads CASRRRGQGNYEQYF. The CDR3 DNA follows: TGTGCCAGTAGAAGGAGGGGACAGGGAAACTACGAGCAGTACTTC.

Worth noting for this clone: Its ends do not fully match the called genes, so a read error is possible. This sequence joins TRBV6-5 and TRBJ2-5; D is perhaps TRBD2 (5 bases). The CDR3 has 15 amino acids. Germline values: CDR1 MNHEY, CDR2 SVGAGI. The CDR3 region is CASSYSNGAGETQYF. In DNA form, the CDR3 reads TGTGCCAGCAGTTACTCGAATGGAGCCGGGGAGACTCAGTACTTC.

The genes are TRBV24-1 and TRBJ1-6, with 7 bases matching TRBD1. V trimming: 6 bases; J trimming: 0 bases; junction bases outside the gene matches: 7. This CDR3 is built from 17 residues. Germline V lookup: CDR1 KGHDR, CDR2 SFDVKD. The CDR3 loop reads CATSYRGLSSYNSPLHF. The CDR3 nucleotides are TGTGCCACCAGTTACAGGGGTCTGAGCTCCTATAATTCACCCCTCCACTTT.

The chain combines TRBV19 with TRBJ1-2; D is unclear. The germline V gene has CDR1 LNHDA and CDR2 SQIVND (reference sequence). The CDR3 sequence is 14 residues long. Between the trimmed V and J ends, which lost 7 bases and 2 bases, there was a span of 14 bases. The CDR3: CASTTLRANYGYTF. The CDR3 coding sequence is TGTGCCAGTACCACTTTGAGGGCCAACTATGGCTACACCTTC.

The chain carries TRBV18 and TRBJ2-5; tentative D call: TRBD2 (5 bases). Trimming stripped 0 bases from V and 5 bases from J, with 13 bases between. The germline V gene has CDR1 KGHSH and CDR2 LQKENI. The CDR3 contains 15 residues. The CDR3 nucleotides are TGTGCCAGCTCACCACCACCGGGGATTCGGGAGACCCAGTACTTC. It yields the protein CASSPPPGIRETQYF.

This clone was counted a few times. Here the CDR3 DNA reads TGTGCCAGCAGCGTAGGCCAGGGGGATACGCAGTATTTT. Translation gives CASSVGQGDTQYF. V is TRBV9 and J is TRBJ2-3; D possibly corresponds to TRBD1 (6 bases). Trimming took 0 bases from V and 6 from J, leaving 8 bases between them. This CDR3 is 13 amino acids long. CDR1 and CDR2 (germline): SGDLS, YYNGEE.

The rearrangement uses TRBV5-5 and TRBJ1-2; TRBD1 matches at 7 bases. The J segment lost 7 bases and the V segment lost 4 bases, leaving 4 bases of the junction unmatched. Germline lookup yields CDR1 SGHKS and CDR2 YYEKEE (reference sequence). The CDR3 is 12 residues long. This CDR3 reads CASSRQGPGYTF. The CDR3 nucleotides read TGTGCCAGCAGCCGACAGGGCCCTGGCTACACCTTC.

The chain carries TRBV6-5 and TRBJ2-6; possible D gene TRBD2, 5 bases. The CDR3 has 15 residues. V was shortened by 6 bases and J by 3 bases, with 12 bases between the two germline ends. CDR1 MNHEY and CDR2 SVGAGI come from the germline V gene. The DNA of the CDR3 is TGTGCCAGCAGCAAAGCGGTATTTGGGGCCAACGTCCTGACTTTC. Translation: CASSKAVFGANVLTF.

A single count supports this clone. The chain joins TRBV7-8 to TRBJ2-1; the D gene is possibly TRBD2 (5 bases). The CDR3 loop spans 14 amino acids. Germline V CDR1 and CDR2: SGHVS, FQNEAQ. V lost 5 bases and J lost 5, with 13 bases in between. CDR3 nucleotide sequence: TGTGCCAGCAGCCAGACTATTGGAAACAATGAGCAGTTCTTC. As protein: CASSQTIGNNEQFF.

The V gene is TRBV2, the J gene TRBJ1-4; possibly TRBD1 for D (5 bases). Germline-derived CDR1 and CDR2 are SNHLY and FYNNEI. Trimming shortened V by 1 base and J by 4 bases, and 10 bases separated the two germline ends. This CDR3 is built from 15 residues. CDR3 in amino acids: CASSEGGGHNEKLFF. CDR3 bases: TGTGCCAGCAGTGAAGGGGGCGGACATAATGAAAAACTGTTTTTT.

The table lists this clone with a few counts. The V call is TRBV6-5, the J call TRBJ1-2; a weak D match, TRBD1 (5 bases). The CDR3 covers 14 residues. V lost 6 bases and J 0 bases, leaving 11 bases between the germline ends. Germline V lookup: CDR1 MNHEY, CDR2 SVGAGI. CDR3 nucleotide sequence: TGTGCCAGCAGACCTGGGGCTCCTAACTATGGCTACACCTTC. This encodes CASRPGAPNYGYTF.

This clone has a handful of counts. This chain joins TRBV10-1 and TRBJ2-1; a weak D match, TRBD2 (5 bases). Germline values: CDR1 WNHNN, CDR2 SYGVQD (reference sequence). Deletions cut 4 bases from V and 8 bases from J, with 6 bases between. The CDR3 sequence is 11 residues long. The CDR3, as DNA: TGCGCCAGCAGTGCGCGGGATGAGCAGTTCTTC. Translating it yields CASSARDEQFF.

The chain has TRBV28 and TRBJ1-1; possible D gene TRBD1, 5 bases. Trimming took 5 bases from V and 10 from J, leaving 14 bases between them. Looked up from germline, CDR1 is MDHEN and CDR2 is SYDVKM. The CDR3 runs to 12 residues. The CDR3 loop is CASSRPPTGAFF. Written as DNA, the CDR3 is TGTGCCAGCAGTCGTCCACCCACAGGAGCTTTCTTT.

The CDR3 reads CASSPLPEYSNQPQHF. Here the CDR3 DNA reads TGTGCCAGCTCACCATTGCCCGAGTATAGCAATCAGCCCCAGCATTTT. The chain joins TRBV18 to TRBJ1-5; D is unclear. Trimming cost V 2 bases and J 0 bases, with 11 bases left between them. The CDR3 is made up of 16 amino acids. Germline lookup yields CDR1 KGHSH and CDR2 LQKENI.

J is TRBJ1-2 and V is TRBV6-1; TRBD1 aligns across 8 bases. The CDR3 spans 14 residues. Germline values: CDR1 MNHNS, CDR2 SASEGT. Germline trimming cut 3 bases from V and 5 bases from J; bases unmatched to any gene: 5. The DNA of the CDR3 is TGTGCCAGCAGTGAGCAGGGGGCCCGGTATGGCTACACCTTC. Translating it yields CASSEQGARYGYTF.

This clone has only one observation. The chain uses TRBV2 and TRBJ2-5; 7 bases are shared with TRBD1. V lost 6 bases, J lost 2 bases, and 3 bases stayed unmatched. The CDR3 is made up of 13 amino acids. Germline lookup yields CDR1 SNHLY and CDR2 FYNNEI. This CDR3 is CASRGQKQETQYF. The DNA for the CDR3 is TGTGCCAGCAGGGGACAGAAACAAGAGACCCAGTACTTC.

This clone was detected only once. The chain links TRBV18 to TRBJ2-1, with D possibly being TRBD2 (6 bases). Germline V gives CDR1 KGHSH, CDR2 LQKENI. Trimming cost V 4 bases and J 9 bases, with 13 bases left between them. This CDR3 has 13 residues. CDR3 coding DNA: TGTGCCAGCTCACGGGGGGTAGAACTTGAGCAGTTCTTC. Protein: CASSRGVELEQFF.

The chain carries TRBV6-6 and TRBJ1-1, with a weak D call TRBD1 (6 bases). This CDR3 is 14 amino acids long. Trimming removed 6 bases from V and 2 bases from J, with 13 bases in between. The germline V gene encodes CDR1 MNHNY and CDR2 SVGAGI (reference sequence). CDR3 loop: CASSSIGGNTEAFF. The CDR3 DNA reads TGTGCCAGCAGCTCGATAGGGGGAAACACTGAAGCTTTCTTT.

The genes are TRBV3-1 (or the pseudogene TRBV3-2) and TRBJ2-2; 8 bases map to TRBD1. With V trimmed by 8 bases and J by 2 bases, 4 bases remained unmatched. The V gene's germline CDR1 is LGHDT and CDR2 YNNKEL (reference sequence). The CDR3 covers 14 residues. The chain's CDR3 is CASFGQGNTGELFF. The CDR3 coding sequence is TGTGCCAGCTTCGGACAGGGAAACACCGGGGAGCTGTTTTTT.

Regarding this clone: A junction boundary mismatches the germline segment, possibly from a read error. CDR3 in amino acids: CASRLGYSSYEQYF. CDR3 DNA: TGTGCCAGCAGATTAGGCTACAGCAGCTACGAGCAGTACTTC. J is TRBJ2-7 and V is TRBV7-2, with D uncertain. The germline CDR1 and CDR2 sequences are SGHTA and FQGNSA. This CDR3 region has 14 residues.

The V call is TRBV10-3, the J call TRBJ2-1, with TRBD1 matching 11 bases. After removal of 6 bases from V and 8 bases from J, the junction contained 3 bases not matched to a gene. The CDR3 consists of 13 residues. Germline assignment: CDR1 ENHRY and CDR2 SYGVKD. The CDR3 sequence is CAIRGQGVHEQFF. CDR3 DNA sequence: TGTGCCATCAGGGGACAGGGGGTCCATGAGCAGTTCTTC.

DNA of the CDR3: TGTGCCAGCAGCCAAGGTCTAGCGGGAGGGCACGGCACAGATACGCAGTATTTT. Amino acids: CASSQGLAGGHGTDTQYF. This chain joins TRBV4-2 and TRBJ2-3; 12 bases agree with TRBD2. Germline V gene lookup returns CDR1 LGHNA and CDR2 YNFKEQ. After removal of 1 base from V and 1 base from J, the junction contained 6 bases not matched to a gene. This CDR3 spans 18 amino acids.

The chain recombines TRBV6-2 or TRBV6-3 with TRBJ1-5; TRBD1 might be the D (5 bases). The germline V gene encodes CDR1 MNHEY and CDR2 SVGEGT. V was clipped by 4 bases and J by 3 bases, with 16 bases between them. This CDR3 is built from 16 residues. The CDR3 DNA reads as TGTGCCAGCAGTTCGCGCCAGGGACTGGACAATCAGCCCCAGCATTTT. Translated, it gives CASSSRQGLDNQPQHF.

CDR3 in amino acids: CASSPGGGGGRNSPLHF. In DNA form, the CDR3 reads TGTGCCAGCAGCCCCGGTGGGGGGGGAGGGCGTAATTCACCCCTCCACTTT. V and J are TRBV7-6 and TRBJ1-6; possibly TRBD1 for D (5 bases). This CDR3 comprises 17 residues. Per the germline V gene, CDR1 is SGHVS and CDR2 is FNYEAQ. Trimming removed 5 bases from V and 6 bases from J, with 20 bases in between.

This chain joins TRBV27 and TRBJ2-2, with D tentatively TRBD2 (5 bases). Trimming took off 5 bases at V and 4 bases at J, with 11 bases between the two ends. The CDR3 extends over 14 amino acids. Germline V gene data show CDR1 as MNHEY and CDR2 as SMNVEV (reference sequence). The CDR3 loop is CASSHEGITGELFF. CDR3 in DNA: TGTGCCAGCAGTCATGAGGGTATCACCGGGGAGCTGTTTTTT.

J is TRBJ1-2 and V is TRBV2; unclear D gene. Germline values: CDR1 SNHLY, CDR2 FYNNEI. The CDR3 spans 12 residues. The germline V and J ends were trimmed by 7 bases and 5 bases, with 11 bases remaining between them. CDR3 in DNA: TGTGCCAGCATGGTGAGAGGATATGGCTACACCTTC. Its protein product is CASMVRGYGYTF.